Detailed here is one TCR beta chain. Its antigen is currently unknown. Sequencing used immunoSEQ multiplex PCR; TCRdb keeps in-frame clones, though not all of them. The sample includes 43,000 or so clones, roughly 60% of them seen just once. Participants had chemo-refractory metastatic non-small-cell lung cancer and were treated with focal radiation plus ipilimumab CTLA-4 blockade. This CDR3 region has 13 residues. J was trimmed by 1 base and V by 5 bases; bases with no gene match: 2. CDR1 GTSNPN and CDR2 SVGIG come from the germline V gene (reference sequence). The source of the sample is a study of radiotherapy plus CTLA-4 blockade in lung cancer. Points from the study as a whole: Clones of tumor-derived TCRs expanded in blood after radiotherapy plus ipilimumab. Response, reportedly, was best predicted by interferon-beta along with early blood T cell clone dynamics.

The sample was peripheral blood, taken from a patient treated with radiotherapy plus ipilimumab. This receptor was taken from a human donor with non-small cell lung cancer who had a partial response to radiotherapy plus ipilimumab. This chain connects TRBV30 to TRBJ1-5; the match to TRBD1 covers 7 bases. The CDR3 spells CAWGGQSNQPQHF. As DNA, the CDR3 is TGTGCCTGGGGGGGACAGAGCAATCAGCCCCAGCATTTT.